Shown below are 10 T cell receptor beta chains from a single sample sequenced in a study of blood T cell repertoires in COVID-19. Sequencing was performed with immunoSEQ multiplex PCR; in TCRdb, only in-frame clones are kept and a portion is missing. The sample lists under 250,000 clones; about 84% were seen once. The sequenced sample was peripheral blood. The receptors come from a human donor in a cohort sampled during active COVID-19.

This chain uses TRBV28 with TRBJ1-2; TRBD1 agrees at 10 bases. J gave up 9 bases and V 4 bases, and 8 bases lay outside the gene matches. There are 14 residues in the CDR3. Germline CDR1 reads MDHEN; CDR2 reads SYDVKM. The CDR3 sequence is CASSSRQGARRYTF. The CDR3 DNA reads as TGTGCCAGCAGTTCCCGACAGGGGGCTCGGCGCTACACCTTC.

This clone was found once. This CDR3 is CASSPGGRGTLGNEQFF. The CDR3 bases are TGTGCCAGCAGCCCCGGGGGCAGGGGGACGCTTGGCAATGAGCAGTTCTTC. The chain is built from TRBV28 and TRBJ2-1; D perhaps matches TRBD1 (7 bases). This CDR3 is built from 17 residues. Germline lookup yields CDR1 MDHEN and CDR2 SYDVKM. Trimming took 6 bases from V and 6 from J, leaving 24 bases between them.

The rearrangement links TRBV5-4 to TRBJ2-3, with a tentative D call TRBD2 (5 bases). The CDR3 is made up of 15 amino acids. In germline, CDR1 is SGHNT, CDR2 YYREEE (reference sequence). Trimming shortened V by 4 bases and J by 6 bases, and 18 bases separated the two germline ends. The CDR3 bases are TGTGCCAGCAGCCGGAGTCGGGAACCCTCGGATACGCAGTATTTT. Its translation: CASSRSREPSDTQYF.

The rearrangement uses TRBV29-1 and TRBJ2-7; TRBD1 might be the D (6 bases). Trimming shortened V by 4 bases and J by 4 bases, and 8 bases separated the two germline ends. The CDR3 is 11 amino acids. Germline CDR1 reads SQVTM; CDR2 reads ANQGSEA. CDR3 DNA sequence: TGCAGCGTTGGGGGACATTACGAGCAGTACTTC. Protein: CSVGGHYEQYF.

The chain employs TRBV6-2 or TRBV6-3 and TRBJ2-7, with D possibly being TRBD1 (6 bases). The CDR3 is 15 residues long. Germline V gene data show CDR1 as MNHEY and CDR2 as SVGEGT. Trimming left V 4 bases short and J 0 bases short, with 13 bases between. The CDR3 region is CASSFTGFPSYEQYF. The CDR3, as DNA: TGTGCCAGCAGTTTTACAGGGTTTCCCTCCTACGAGCAGTACTTC.

J is TRBJ2-7 and V is TRBV6-6; 8 nucleotides align to TRBD1. The germline gives CDR1 MNHNY, CDR2 SVGAGI (reference sequence). Trimming removed 0 bases from V and 5 bases from J; junction bases left unmatched: 6. The CDR3 spans 15 residues. CDR3: CASSYSRTGFDEQYF. CDR3 nucleotide sequence: TGTGCCAGCAGTTACTCTAGGACAGGGTTTGACGAGCAGTACTTC.

The table lists this clone with a few counts. The genes are TRBV30 and TRBJ1-6; no reliable D call. Germline CDR1 is GTSNPN and CDR2 is SVGIG (reference sequence). This CDR3 contains 10 residues. V dropped 5 bases and J dropped 11 bases, with 7 bases sitting between them. The CDR3 DNA follows: TGTGCCTGGGATAAGCCACCCCTCCACTTT. It encodes CAWDKPPLHF.

J is TRBJ2-1 and V is TRBV27, with 7 bases lining up with TRBD1. J gave up 8 bases and V 4 bases, and 14 bases lay outside the gene matches. Germline V gene sequence: CDR1 MNHEY, CDR2 SMNVEV (reference sequence). The CDR3 has 16 amino acids. The CDR3 region is CASSSPGQSLFDEQFF. In nucleotides, the CDR3 is TGTGCCAGCAGTTCCCCGGGACAGAGTTTATTCGATGAGCAGTTCTTC.

This sequence joins TRBV2 and TRBJ2-3; the match to TRBD2 covers 10 bases. This CDR3 region has 14 residues. Trimming at V came to 4 bases and at J to 7 bases, leaving 5 bases not matched to a gene. Germline V gene data show CDR1 as SNHLY and CDR2 as FYNNEI. The CDR3 DNA follows: TGTGCCAGCAGTGGAGAGACTAGCGGGTATACGCAGTATTTT. This encodes CASSGETSGYTQYF.

The chain carries TRBV4-3 and TRBJ1-1; D is perhaps TRBD1 (6 bases). The CDR3 contains 21 residues. Germline CDR1 LGHNA, CDR2 YSLEER. The ends were cut back, 1 base at V and 3 bases at J, with 30 bases in the middle. The CDR3 spells CASSQVSSRGGSTGRDTEAFF. The CDR3 region has the DNA TGCGCCAGCAGCCAAGTCTCGTCGAGGGGGGGAAGTACAGGGCGCGACACTGAAGCTTTCTTT.